This T cell receptor beta chain was found in a study of blood T cell repertoires in COVID-19. Study information: The samples span acute and convalescent COVID-19 from the United States, Italy and Spain.

As processed by the authors: Researchers report that nucleated cell counts were estimated from reference gene primer amplification. Profiling relied on immunoSEQ multiplex PCR, and the TCRdb table lists in-frame clones only, not all of them. V and J calls and clone size follow that table, whereas D and trimming were derived from the DNA. The sample holds 130,000 to 150,000 clones, 84% seen once. The CDR3 loop spans 13 amino acids. V was trimmed by 3 bases and J by 1 base, leaving 9 bases between them. CDR1 SQVTM and CDR2 ANQGSEA come from the germline V gene. This chain joins TRBV29-1 and TRBJ1-1, with a possible D match to TRBD1 (5 bases). The sequence was collected from a human donor in a cohort sampled during active COVID-19. Sequencing used peripheral blood. This chain's CDR3 is CSVERQKNTEAFF. The DNA of the CDR3 is TGCAGCGTTGAGAGACAGAAGAACACTGAAGCTTTCTTT.